This TCR beta chain was sequenced during a study of OX40 agonist ivuxolimab in advanced cancers. General study results and limits: Normalized expansion of T-cell clones was also low for some nonresponders. CD4+ T cells averaged fewer expanded clones than CD8+ T cells. Dose levels from 0.1 to 3.0 mg/kg saw CD4+ and CD8+ blood T cells expand clonally by week 6.

The CDR3 is made up of 18 amino acids. Trimming shortened V by 6 bases and J by 0 bases, and 22 bases separated the two germline ends. Germline V lookup: CDR1 LNHDA, CDR2 SQIVND (reference sequence). Profiled with immunoSEQ multiplex PCR; TCRdb holds only in-frame clones, not every one. The sample includes roughly 80,000 clones, more than 70% seen only once; the top ten take roughly 2.2%. Comments on this clone: Its antigen is unknown.

Baseline was the first blood sampling point, followed by cycle 4 day 1 and cycle 7 day 1. This receptor was identified in an adult with an advanced solid tumor such as melanoma, head and neck, liver or kidney cancer. The chain recombines TRBV19 with TRBJ2-3; the D call may be TRBD1 or TRBD2 (5 bases each). This specimen was CD4+ or CD8+ T cells sorted from blood, taken in a trial of the OX40 agonist ivuxolimab. In DNA, the CDR3 is TGTGCCAGTAGCTTAGGGGCTAGCCTCGCCCCTAGCACAGATACGCAGTATTTT. Protein product: CASSLGASLAPSTDTQYF. The variable domain in full, completed from reference TRBV19 and TRBJ2-3, reads DGGITQSPKYLFRKEGQNVTLSCEQNLNHDAMYWYRQDPGQGLRLIYYSQIVNDFQKGDIAEGYSVSREKKESFPLTVTSAQKNPTAFYLCASSLGASLAPSTDTQYFGPGTRLTVL.